The clone carrying this TCR beta chain turned up a few times. The antigen is unknown. This sample was included in a study of cytomegalovirus exposure and HLA in healthy donors. General observations from the study: The study recorded 150 to 200 TCR beta chains that were cytomegalovirus-associated.

In germline, CDR1 is MDHEN, CDR2 SYDVKM. The CDR3 sequence is 15 residues long. With V trimmed by 7 bases and J by 5 bases, 11 bases remained unmatched. Both 60 Vbeta primers and 13 Jbeta primers went into the PCR. Profiled with immunoSEQ multiplex PCR; TCRdb holds only in-frame clones, not every one. The sample shows roughly 170,000 clones, 80% of them seen only once. Material for sequencing was PBMCs. This clonotype was obtained from a man aged 30-40 years in good health and CMV-seropositive. The rearrangement uses TRBV28 and TRBJ2-7; 10 bases match TRBD1. The DNA of the CDR3 is TGTGCCAGCATCAAAAGAGACAGGGGGCGCGACGAGCAGTACTTC. Residues: CASIKRDRGRDEQYF.